The present TCR beta chain was sequenced within a study of cytomegalovirus exposure and HLA in healthy donors. Worth noting for this clone: In the same sample, other DNA sequences code for this CDR3.

In the PCR, 60 Vbeta and 13 Jbeta primers were used. The protocol was immunoSEQ multiplex PCR, while the TCRdb copy is restricted to in-frame clones and leaves out a portion. The sample lists some 140,000 clones; approximately 74% were seen once. Donors were nominally healthy when sampled, though unrecorded immune exposures were likely. V gave up 0 bases and J gave up 4 bases; unmatched junction bases: 0. The CDR3 runs 13 residues. CDR1 is SGHRS and CDR2 is YFSETQ in the germline V gene. The chain recombines TRBV5-1 with TRBJ1-2; 7 positions match TRBD1. Sequencing input: PBMCs. This receptor was obtained from a man aged 30 to 39 in good health and CMV-seronegative. The CDR3 spells CASSLDRGYGYTF. The CDR3 bases are TGCGCCAGCAGCTTGGACAGGGGCTATGGCTACACCTTC.